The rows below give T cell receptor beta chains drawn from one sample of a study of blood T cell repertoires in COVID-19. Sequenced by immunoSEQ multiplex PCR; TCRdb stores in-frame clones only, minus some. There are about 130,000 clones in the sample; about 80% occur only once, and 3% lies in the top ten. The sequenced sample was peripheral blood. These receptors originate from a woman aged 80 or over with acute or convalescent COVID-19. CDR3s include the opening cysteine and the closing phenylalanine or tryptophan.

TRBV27 CASSFLAGGFNEQFF
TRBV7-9 CASSIWDRGFRAFF
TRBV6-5 CASKEGRSHTPEAFF
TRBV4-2 CASSRKGSIRSEVSEQYF
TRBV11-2 CASSGLRAQGPEQYF
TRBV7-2 CASSPNSGTDTQYF
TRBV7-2 CASSFGSQETQYF
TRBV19 CASSFDRGPSGNTIYF
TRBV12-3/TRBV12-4 CASSPFTVTEAFF
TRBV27 CASRDRDRGQYF
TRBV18 CASSPSGQGGQPQHF